The source of this T cell receptor (beta chain) is a study of cytomegalovirus exposure and HLA in healthy donors. The PCR had 60 Vbeta and 13 Jbeta primers. Under the authors' procedure: It was a later analysis that counted 83 million or so unique TCR beta chains, of which 9.5 million to 14 million were shared. Method: immunoSEQ multiplex PCR; TCRdb's copy keeps in-frame clones and lacks some. V, J and clone size are those of that table, while D and trimming were read from the DNA. The table records 100,000 or so clones, roughly 72% of them present only once. CDR1 is MNHEY, CDR2 SVGAGI, per germline. The V end was cut by 6 bases, the J end by 5 bases, with 16 bases between. This CDR3 has 14 residues.

The chain recombines TRBV6-5 with TRBJ1-2; weak D call: TRBD1 (6 bases). The sample consisted of PBMCs. This receptor was taken from a man younger than 45 in good health and CMV-seropositive. The CDR3 DNA reads TGTGCCAGCAGCCTACTGACAGGACAATATGGCTACACCTTC. Its translation: CASSLLTGQYGYTF.